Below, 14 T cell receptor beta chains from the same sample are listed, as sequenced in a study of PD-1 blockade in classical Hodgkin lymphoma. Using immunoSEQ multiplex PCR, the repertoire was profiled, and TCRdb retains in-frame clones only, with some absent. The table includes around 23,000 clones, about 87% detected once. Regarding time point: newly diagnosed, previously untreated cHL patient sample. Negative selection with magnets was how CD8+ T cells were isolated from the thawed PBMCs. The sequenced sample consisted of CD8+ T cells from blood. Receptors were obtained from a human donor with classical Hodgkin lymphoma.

CDR3 coding DNA: TGTGCCAGCAGTTTACAGGGTTTGAACACTGAAGCTTTCTTT. Protein product: CASSLQGLNTEAFF. The V gene is TRBV28, the J gene TRBJ1-1, with D possibly being TRBD1 (5 bases). The length of the CDR3 is 14 residues. V shed 2 bases and J shed 0 bases, with 7 bases lying between them. CDR1 and CDR2 (germline): MDHEN, SYDVKM.

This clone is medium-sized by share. CDR3 nucleotides: TGCGCCAGCAGCTTGTGGGCAGGGGATCGCGAGCAGTACTTC. It translates to CASSLWAGDREQYF. The chain carries TRBV5-1 and TRBJ2-7; TRBD1 might be the D (6 bases). CDR1 and CDR2 from the germline V gene are SGHRS and YFSETQ. V was cut by 1 base and J by 6 bases, with 14 bases left in between. This CDR3 spans 14 amino acids.

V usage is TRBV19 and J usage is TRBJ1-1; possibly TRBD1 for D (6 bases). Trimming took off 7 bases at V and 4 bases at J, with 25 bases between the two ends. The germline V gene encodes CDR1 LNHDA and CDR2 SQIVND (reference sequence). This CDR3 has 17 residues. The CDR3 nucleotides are TGTGCCAGTATCAATGAGCTCAGTGGGGGGCATGGCACTGAAGCTTTCTTT. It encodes CASINELSGGHGTEAFF.

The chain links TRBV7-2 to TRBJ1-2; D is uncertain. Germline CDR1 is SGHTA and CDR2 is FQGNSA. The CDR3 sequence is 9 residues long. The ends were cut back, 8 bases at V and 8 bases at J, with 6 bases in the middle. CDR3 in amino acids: CASGWGYTF. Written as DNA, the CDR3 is TGTGCCAGCGGCTGGGGCTACACCTTC.

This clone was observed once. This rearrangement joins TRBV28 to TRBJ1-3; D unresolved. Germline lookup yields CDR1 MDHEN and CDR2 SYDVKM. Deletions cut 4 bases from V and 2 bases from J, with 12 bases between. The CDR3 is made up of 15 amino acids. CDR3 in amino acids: CASSSSPRAGNTIYF. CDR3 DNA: TGTGCCAGCAGTTCCTCACCTCGGGCTGGAAACACCATATATTTT.

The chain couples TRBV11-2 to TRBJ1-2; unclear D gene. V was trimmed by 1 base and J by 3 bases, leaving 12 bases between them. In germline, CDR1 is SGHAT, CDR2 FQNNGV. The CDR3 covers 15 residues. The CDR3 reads CASSLAGVDYYGYTF. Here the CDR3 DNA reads TGTGCCAGCAGCTTAGCTGGGGTTGACTACTATGGCTACACCTTC.

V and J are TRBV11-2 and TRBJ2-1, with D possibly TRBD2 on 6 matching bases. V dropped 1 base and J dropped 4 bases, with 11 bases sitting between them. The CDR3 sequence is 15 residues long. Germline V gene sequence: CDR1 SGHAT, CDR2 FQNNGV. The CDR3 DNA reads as TGTGCCAGCAGCTTAGTTGAGCGGGCATACAATGAGCAGTTCTTC. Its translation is CASSLVERAYNEQFF.

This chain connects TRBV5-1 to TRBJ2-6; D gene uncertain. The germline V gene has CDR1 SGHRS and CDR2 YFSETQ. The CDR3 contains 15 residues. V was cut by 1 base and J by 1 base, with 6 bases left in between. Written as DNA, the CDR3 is TGCGCCAGCAGCTTGTCAGAATCTGGGGCCAACGTCCTGACTTTC. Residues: CASSLSESGANVLTF.

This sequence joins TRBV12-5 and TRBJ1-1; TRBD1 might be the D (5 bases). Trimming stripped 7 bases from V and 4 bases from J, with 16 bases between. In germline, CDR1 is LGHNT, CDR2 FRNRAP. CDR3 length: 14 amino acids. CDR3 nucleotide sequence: TGTGCTAGTGCCCGCGATGGGGGGATCACTGAAGCTTTCTTT. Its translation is CASARDGGITEAFF.

The CDR3, as DNA: TGTGCCAGCAGTTTACCTTCATCCCATGGAAACACCATATATTTT. Translation: CASSLPSSHGNTIYF. V is TRBV28 and J is TRBJ1-3, with no clear D. V lost 2 bases, J lost 3 bases, and 11 bases lay in between. The CDR3 totals 15 residues. Germline V gene lookup returns CDR1 MDHEN and CDR2 SYDVKM.

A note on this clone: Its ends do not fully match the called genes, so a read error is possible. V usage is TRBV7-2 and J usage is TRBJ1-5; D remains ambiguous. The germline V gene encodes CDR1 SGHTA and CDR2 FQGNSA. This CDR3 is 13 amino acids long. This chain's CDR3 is CASCLGGNQPQHF. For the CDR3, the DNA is TGTGCCAGCTGCTTGGGTGGCAATCAGCCCCAGCATTTT.

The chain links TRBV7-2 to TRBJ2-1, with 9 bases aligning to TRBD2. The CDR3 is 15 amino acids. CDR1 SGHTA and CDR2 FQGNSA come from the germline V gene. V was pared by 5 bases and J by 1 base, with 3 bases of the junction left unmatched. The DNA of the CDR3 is TGTGCCAGCAGCCCCAGCGGGAGGTCCTACAATGAGCAGTTCTTC. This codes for CASSPSGRSYNEQFF.

Here the CDR3 reads CASSSRRNTGELFF. In DNA form, the CDR3 reads TGTGCCAGCAGTTCAAGGCGGAACACCGGGGAGCTGTTTTTT. V is TRBV28 and J is TRBJ2-2; D is unresolved. This CDR3 has 14 residues. The germline CDR1 and CDR2 sequences are MDHEN and SYDVKM. V lost 4 bases, J lost 1 base, and 7 bases lay in between.

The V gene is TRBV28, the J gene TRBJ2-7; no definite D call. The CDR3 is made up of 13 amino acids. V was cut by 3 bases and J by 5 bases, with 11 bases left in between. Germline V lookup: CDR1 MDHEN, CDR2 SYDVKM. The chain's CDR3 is CASSLQVGNEQYF. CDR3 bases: TGTGCCAGCAGTTTGCAGGTTGGCAACGAGCAGTACTTC.